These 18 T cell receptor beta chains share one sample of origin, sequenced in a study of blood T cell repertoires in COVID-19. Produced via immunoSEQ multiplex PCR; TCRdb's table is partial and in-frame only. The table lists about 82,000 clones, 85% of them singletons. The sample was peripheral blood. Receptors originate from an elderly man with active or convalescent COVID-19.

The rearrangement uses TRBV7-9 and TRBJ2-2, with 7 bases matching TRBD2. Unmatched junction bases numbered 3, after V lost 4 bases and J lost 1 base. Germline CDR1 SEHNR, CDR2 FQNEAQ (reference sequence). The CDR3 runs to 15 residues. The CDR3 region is CASSSLALNTGELFF. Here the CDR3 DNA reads TGTGCCAGCAGCTCACTAGCGTTGAACACCGGGGAGCTGTTTTTT.

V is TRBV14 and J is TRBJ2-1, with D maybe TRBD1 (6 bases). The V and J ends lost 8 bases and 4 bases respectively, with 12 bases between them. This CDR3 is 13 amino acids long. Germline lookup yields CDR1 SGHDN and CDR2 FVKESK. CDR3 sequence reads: CASSNRVYNEQFF. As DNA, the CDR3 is TGTGCCAGCTCGAACAGGGTATACAATGAGCAGTTCTTC.

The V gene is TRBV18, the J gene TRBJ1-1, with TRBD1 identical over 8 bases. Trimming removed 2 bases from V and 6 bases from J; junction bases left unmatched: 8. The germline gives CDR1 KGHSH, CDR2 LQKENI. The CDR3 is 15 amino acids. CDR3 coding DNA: TGTGCCAGCTCACCAGCACAGGGGGGAGGGGCTGAAGCTTTCTTT. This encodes CASSPAQGGGAEAFF. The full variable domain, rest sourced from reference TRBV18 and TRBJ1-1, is NAGVMQNPRHLVRRRGQEARLRCSPMKGHSHVYWYRQLPEEGLKFMVYLQKENIIDESGMPKERFSAEFPKEGPSILRIQQVVRGDSAAYFCASSPAQGGGAEAFFGQGTRLTVV.

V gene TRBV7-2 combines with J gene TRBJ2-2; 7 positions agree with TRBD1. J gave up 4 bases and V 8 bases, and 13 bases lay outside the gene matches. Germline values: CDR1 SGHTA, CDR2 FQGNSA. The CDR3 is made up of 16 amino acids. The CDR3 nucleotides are TGTGCCAGCCCACACTACGGGGCAGGGGGCACCGGGGAGCTGTTTTTT. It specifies CASPHYGAGGTGELFF.

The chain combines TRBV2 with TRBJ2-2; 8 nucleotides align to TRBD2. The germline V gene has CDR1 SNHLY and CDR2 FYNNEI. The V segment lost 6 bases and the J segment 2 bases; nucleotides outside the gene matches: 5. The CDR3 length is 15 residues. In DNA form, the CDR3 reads TGTGCCAGCAGGCCAACTAGCGGCAACACCGGGGAGCTGTTTTTT. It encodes CASRPTSGNTGELFF.

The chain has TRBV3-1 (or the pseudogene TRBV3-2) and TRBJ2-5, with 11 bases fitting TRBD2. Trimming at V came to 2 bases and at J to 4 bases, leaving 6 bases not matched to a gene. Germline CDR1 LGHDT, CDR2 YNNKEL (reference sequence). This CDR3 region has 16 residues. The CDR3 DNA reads TGTGCCAGCAGCCAAATGTTAACTAGCGGGGGAGAGACCCAGTACTTC. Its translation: CASSQMLTSGGETQYF.

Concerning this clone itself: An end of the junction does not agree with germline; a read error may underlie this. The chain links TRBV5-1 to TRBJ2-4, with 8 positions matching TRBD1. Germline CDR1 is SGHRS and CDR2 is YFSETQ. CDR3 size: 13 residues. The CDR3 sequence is CASRLDRVDIQYF. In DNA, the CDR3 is TGCGCCAGCAGATTGGACAGGGTTGACATTCAGTACTTC.

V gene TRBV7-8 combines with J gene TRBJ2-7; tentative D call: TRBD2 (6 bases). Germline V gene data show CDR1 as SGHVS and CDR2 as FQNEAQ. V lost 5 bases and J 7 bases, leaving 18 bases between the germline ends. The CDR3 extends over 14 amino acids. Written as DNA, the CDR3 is TGTGCCAGCAGCACTGCCACGGAGGCGGGAGAGCAGTACGTC. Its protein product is CASSTATEAGEQYV.

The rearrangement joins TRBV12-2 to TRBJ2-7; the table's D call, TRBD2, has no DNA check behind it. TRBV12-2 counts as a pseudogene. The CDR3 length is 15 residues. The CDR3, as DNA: TGTGCAAGTCGCGCACAAGCGGGGGACTTCTACGAGCAGTACGTC. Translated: CASRAQAGDFYEQYV.

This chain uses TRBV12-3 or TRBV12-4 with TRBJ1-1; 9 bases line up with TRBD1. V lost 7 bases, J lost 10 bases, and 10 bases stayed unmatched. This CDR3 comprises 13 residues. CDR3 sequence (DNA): TGTGCCAGCAATTCCGGGACAGGGAGTTTAGCTTTCTTT. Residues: CASNSGTGSLAFF.

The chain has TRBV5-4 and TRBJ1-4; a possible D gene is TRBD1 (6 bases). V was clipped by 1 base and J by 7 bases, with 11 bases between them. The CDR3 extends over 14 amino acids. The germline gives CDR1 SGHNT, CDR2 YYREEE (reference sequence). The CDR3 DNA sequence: TGTGCCAGCAGCTTGAGGGGGGGTGGTGAAAAACTGTTTTTT. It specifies CASSLRGGGEKLFF. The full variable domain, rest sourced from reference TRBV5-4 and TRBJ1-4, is ETGVTQSPTHLIKTRGQQVTLRCSSQSGHNTVSWYQQALGQGPQFIFQYYREEENGRGNFPPRFSGLQFPNYSSELNVNALELDDSALYLCASSLRGGGEKLFFGSGTQLSVL.

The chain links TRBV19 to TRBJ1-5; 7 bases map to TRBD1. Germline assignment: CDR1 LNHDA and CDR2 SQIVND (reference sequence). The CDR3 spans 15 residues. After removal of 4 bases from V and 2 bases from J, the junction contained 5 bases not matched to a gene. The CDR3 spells CASSSPGGGNQPQHF. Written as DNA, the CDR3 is TGTGCCAGTAGTAGCCCAGGGGGTGGCAATCAGCCCCAGCATTTT.

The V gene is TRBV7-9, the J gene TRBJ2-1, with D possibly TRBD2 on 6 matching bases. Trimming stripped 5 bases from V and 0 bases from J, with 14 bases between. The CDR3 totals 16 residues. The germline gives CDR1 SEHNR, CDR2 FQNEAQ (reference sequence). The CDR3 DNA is TGTGCCAGCAGCGAGGTGCTCGGGAGCTCCTACAATGAGCAGTTCTTC. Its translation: CASSEVLGSSYNEQFF.

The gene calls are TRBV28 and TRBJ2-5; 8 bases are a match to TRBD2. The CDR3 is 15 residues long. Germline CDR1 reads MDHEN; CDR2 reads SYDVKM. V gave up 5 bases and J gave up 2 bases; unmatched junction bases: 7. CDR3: CASSLTSGYQETQYF. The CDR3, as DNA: TGTGCCAGCAGTCTTACTAGCGGCTATCAAGAGACCCAGTACTTC.

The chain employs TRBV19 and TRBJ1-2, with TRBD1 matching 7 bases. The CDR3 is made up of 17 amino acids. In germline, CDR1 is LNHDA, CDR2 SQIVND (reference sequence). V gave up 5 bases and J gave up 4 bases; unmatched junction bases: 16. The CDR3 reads CASSLRFFGDRLYGYTF. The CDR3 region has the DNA TGTGCCAGTAGTCTTAGATTTTTTGGGGACAGACTCTATGGCTACACCTTC.

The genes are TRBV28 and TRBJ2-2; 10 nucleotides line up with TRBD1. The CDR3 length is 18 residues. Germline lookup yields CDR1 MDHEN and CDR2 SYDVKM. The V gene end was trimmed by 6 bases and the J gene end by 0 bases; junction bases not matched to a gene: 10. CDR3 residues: CASRWSIGQGANTGELFF. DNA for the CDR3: TGTGCCAGCAGATGGAGTATTGGACAGGGGGCGAACACCGGGGAGCTGTTTTTT.

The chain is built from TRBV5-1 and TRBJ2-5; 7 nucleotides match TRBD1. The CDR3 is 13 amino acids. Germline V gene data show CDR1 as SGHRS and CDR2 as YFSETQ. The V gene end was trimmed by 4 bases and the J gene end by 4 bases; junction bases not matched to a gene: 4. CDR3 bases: TGCGCCAGCAGCCGACGACAGGGAGAGACCCAGTACTTC. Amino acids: CASSRRQGETQYF.

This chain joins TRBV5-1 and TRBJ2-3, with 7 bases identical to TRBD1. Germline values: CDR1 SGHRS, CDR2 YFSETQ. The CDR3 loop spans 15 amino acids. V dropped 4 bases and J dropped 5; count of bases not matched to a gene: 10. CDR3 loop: CASSRGQAGRDTQYF. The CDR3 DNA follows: TGCGCCAGCAGCCGCGGACAGGCCGGTAGAGATACGCAGTATTTT.